This entry lists 14 T cell receptor beta chains sequenced from one sample in a study of control samples from healthy donors and cancer patients. Sequenced by immunoSEQ multiplex PCR; TCRdb stores in-frame clones only, minus some. The repertoire holds 120,000 or so clones, with around 87% as singletons. Sequencing was carried out using blood. The receptors derive from a man in his sixties in good health.

The genes are TRBV7-2 and TRBJ1-5, with a weak D call TRBD1 (5 bases). Germline V gene sequence: CDR1 SGHTA, CDR2 FQGNSA. The CDR3 is 15 residues long. V was pared by 0 bases and J by 4 bases, with 10 bases between. The CDR3 nucleotides are TGTGCCAGCAGCTTAGCGCTAGGGGAAAATCAGCCCCAGCATTTT. It encodes CASSLALGENQPQHF.

This sequence joins TRBV11-3 and TRBJ2-3; D ambiguous. The length of the CDR3 is 13 residues. The ends were cut back, 6 bases at V and 2 bases at J, with 9 bases in the middle. The germline gives CDR1 SGHNT, CDR2 YENEEA. The CDR3 is CASSSRFTDTQYF. CDR3 in DNA: TGTGCCAGCAGTTCCCGATTCACAGATACGCAGTATTTT. The variable domain in full, completed from reference TRBV11-3 and TRBJ2-3, reads EAGVVQSPRYKIIEKKQPVAFWCNPISGHNTLYWYLQNLGQGPELLIRYENEEAVDDSQLPKDRFSAERLKGVDSTLKIQPAELGDSAVYLCASSSRFTDTQYFGPGTRLTVL.

The V call is TRBV19, the J call TRBJ2-6; no firm D call. CDR3 length: 17 amino acids. Germline V lookup: CDR1 LNHDA, CDR2 SQIVND (reference sequence). Trimming removed 8 bases from V and 3 bases from J, with 20 bases in between. DNA for the CDR3: TGTGCCAGTTCTAACCGGGCAGGACGAAGTGGGGCCAACGTCCTGACTTTC. It codes for CASSNRAGRSGANVLTF.

The genes are TRBV5-1 and TRBJ1-1; D is uncertain. The V gene's germline CDR1 is SGHRS and CDR2 YFSETQ. The CDR3 length is 13 residues. Trimming cost V 0 bases and J 6 bases, with 9 bases left between them. As DNA, the CDR3 is TGCGCCAGCAGCTTGGGTCCCGAACCTGAAGCTTTCTTT. It codes for CASSLGPEPEAFF.

As concerns this clone: The germline gene is not matched at one end of the junction; a read error may be the cause. V gene TRBV2 combines with J gene TRBJ2-3; 7 nucleotides match TRBD2. The CDR3 contains 16 residues. CDR1 is SNHLY, CDR2 FYNNEI, per germline. The CDR3 bases are TGTGCCAGCTTCCGACCCCTAGCGGAGCCCACAGATACGCAATATTTT. Translating gives CASFRPLAEPTDTQYF.

The V and J genes are TRBV12-3 or TRBV12-4 and TRBJ1-5, with D perhaps TRBD1 (6 bases). This CDR3 is 13 amino acids long. Between the trimmed V and J ends, which lost 9 bases and 2 bases, there was a span of 11 bases. The CDR3 bases are TGTGCCAGTCGGACAGCGGGCAATCAGCCCCAGCATTTT. Translating gives CASRTAGNQPQHF.

V usage is TRBV2 and J usage is TRBJ2-3, with a possible D match to TRBD1 (6 bases). The CDR3 loop spans 15 amino acids. V dropped 7 bases and J dropped 3 bases, with 17 bases sitting between them. Germline lookup yields CDR1 SNHLY and CDR2 FYNNEI. The CDR3, as DNA: TGTGCCAGCAACCCCGGGACACCCCTTACAGATACGCAGTATTTT. It is translated as CASNPGTPLTDTQYF.

This clone was detected only a few times. The genes are TRBV18 and TRBJ1-1; D call uncertain. From germline, CDR1 is KGHSH and CDR2 LQKENI. CDR3 length equals 14 residues. V lost 5 bases, J lost 0 bases, and 10 bases lay in between. CDR3 protein: CASSKGPLNTEAFF. The CDR3 region has the DNA TGTGCCAGCTCAAAGGGCCCCTTGAACACTGAAGCTTTCTTT.

J is TRBJ2-2 and V is TRBV9; D is undetermined. The ends were cut back, 0 bases at V and 4 bases at J, with 10 bases in the middle. This CDR3 region has 15 residues. CDR1 and CDR2 from the germline V gene are SGDLS and YYNGEE. For the CDR3, the DNA is TGTGCCAGCAGCGTAGGGTCTCGCCTCACCGGGGAGCTGTTTTTT. Amino acid sequence: CASSVGSRLTGELFF.

The rearrangement joins TRBV11-2 to TRBJ1-6; no reliable D call. Germline V gene sequence: CDR1 SGHAT, CDR2 FQNNGV. Trimming removed 1 base from V and 7 bases from J, with 5 bases in between. CDR3 size: 13 residues. The CDR3 nucleotides are TGTGCCAGCAGCTTAGGAAGGAATTCACCCCTCCACTTT. Its translation: CASSLGRNSPLHF.

This chain connects TRBV7-2 to TRBJ1-5, with D maybe TRBD1 (5 bases). CDR3 length equals 15 residues. Germline-derived CDR1 and CDR2 are SGHTA and FQGNSA. Trimming took 1 base from V and 9 from J, leaving 16 bases between them. CDR3 protein: CASSLDVPGLTPQHF. In DNA form, the CDR3 reads TGTGCCAGCAGCTTAGATGTTCCGGGACTCACGCCCCAGCATTTT.

The chain combines TRBV5-1 with TRBJ2-7; 8 bases are a match to TRBD1. This CDR3 has 14 amino acids. The J segment lost 2 bases and the V segment lost 4 bases, leaving 5 bases of the junction unmatched. CDR1 is SGHRS, CDR2 YFSETQ, per germline. CDR3 nucleotide sequence: TGCGCCAGCAGCCTACTGACAGGGGCCTACGAGCAGTACTTC. Translation: CASSLLTGAYEQYF.

The chain recombines TRBV4-2 with TRBJ1-3; D remains ambiguous. V was pared by 0 bases and J by 2 bases, with 11 bases between. The CDR3 loop spans 16 amino acids. Germline assignment: CDR1 LGHNA and CDR2 YNFKEQ. CDR3 sequence: CASSQDLFTAGNTIYF. As DNA, the CDR3 is TGTGCCAGCAGCCAAGATCTATTTACGGCTGGAAACACCATATATTTT.

The J gene is TRBJ2-7, the V gene TRBV11-2; D uncertain. The V end was cut by 5 bases, the J end by 6 bases, with 14 bases between. Germline values: CDR1 SGHAT, CDR2 FQNNGV. The CDR3 is made up of 13 amino acids. The CDR3 DNA is TGTGCCAGCAGCCGACCCACTACCAGCGAGCAGTACTTC. Translated, it gives CASSRPTTSEQYF.